Listed below are T cell receptor beta chains from one sample, sequenced in a study of T-cell memory formation after mild COVID-19. TCRdb fed the 5' RACE reads into MiXCR, producing one record per CDR3 protein. The sample has over 150,000 distinct CDR3 sequences; roughly a fifth are singletons. What was sequenced was PBMCs or a T cell subset sorted from them (not recorded which). All receptors derive from an adult woman who had mild COVID-19 (a few samples of this study predate the infection). Cell type and time point are not known. CDR3s include the opening cysteine and the closing phenylalanine or tryptophan. A D gene is named only where the DNA matches it firmly. A row's size may be missing; if present it is once, few, many or a size class.

CDR3 length: 12; J gene: TRBJ1-2; D gene: TRBD1; V gene: TRBV4-1; clone size: few; CDR3 protein: CASSPGTGALLF; CDR3 DNA: TGCGCCAGCAGTCCCGGGACAGGGGCCCTGCTCTTC
CDR3 length: 16; J gene: TRBJ1-5; D gene: TRBD1; V gene: TRBV5-5; clone size: -; CDR3 protein: CASSLATGGGNGPQHF; CDR3 DNA: TGTGCCAGCAGCTTAGCTACAGGGGGGGGCAATGGGCCCCAGCATTTT
CDR3 length: 16; J gene: TRBJ2-1; D gene: TRBD1; V gene: TRBV25-1; clone size: few; CDR3 protein: CASSEGQERPYNEQFF; CDR3 DNA: TGTGCCAGCAGTGAAGGACAGGAACGTCCCTACAATGAGCAGTTCTTC
CDR3 length: 13; J gene: TRBJ2-7; D gene: TRBD1; V gene: TRBV29-1; clone size: few; CDR3 protein: CSAGPGQGGEQYF; CDR3 DNA: TGCAGCGCTGGGCCGGGACAGGGGGGCGAGCAGTACTTC
CDR3 length: 14; J gene: TRBJ2-7; D gene: -; V gene: TRBV12-3/TRBV12-4; clone size: -; CDR3 protein: CASSFRGLRYEQYF; CDR3 DNA: TGTGCCAGCAGTTTCCGGGGACTGCGCTACGAGCAGTACTTC
CDR3 length: 15; J gene: TRBJ2-6; D gene: -; V gene: TRBV7-2; clone size: few; CDR3 protein: CASSPTLGGANVLTF; CDR3 DNA: TGTGCCAGCAGCCCGACGCTCGGCGGGGCCAACGTCCTGACTTTC
CDR3 length: 15; J gene: TRBJ2-1; D gene: TRBD2; V gene: TRBV6-6; clone size: -; CDR3 protein: CASRGLAGLYNEQFF; CDR3 DNA: TGTGCCAGCAGGGGACTAGCGGGACTCTACAATGAGCAGTTCTTC
CDR3 length: 12; J gene: TRBJ2-7; D gene: -; V gene: TRBV7-9; clone size: -; CDR3 protein: CASSPRFVEQYF; CDR3 DNA: TGTGCCAGCAGCCCTAGATTCGTCGAGCAGTACTTC
CDR3 length: 15; J gene: TRBJ2-7; D gene: TRBD1; V gene: TRBV5-1; clone size: few; CDR3 protein: CASSFGSTGVYEQYF; CDR3 DNA: TGCGCCAGCAGCTTCGGATCGACAGGGGTTTACGAGCAGTACTTC
CDR3 length: 12; J gene: TRBJ1-1; D gene: -; V gene: TRBV5-1; clone size: -; CDR3 protein: CASRGTDTEAFF; CDR3 DNA: TGCGCCAGCAGAGGTACGGACACTGAAGCTTTCTTT
CDR3 length: 13; J gene: TRBJ2-1; D gene: TRBD2; V gene: TRBV20-1; clone size: -; CDR3 protein: CSAGGGTYNEQFF; CDR3 DNA: TGCAGTGCTGGCGGGGGGACCTACAATGAGCAGTTCTTC
CDR3 length: 15; J gene: TRBJ2-5; D gene: -; V gene: TRBV6-5; clone size: -; CDR3 protein: CASSYGGLRQETQYF; CDR3 DNA: TGTGCCAGCAGTTACGGGGGGCTTCGCCAAGAGACCCAGTACTTC
CDR3 length: 14; J gene: TRBJ2-3; D gene: -; V gene: TRBV7-3; clone size: -; CDR3 protein: CASSSDVYADTQYF; CDR3 DNA: TGTGCCAGCAGCTCGGATGTTTATGCAGATACGCAGTATTTT
CDR3 length: 15; J gene: TRBJ1-2; D gene: -; V gene: TRBV20-1; clone size: few; CDR3 protein: CSARIIRGANYGYTF; CDR3 DNA: TGCAGTGCTAGAATTATTAGGGGAGCTAACTATGGCTACACCTTC
CDR3 length: 16; J gene: TRBJ2-7; D gene: TRBD1; V gene: TRBV24-1; clone size: few; CDR3 protein: CATSESTGDRVTEQYF; CDR3 DNA: TGTGCCACCAGTGAGTCCACAGGGGACAGAGTAACCGAGCAGTACTTC
CDR3 length: 16; J gene: TRBJ2-6; D gene: -; V gene: TRBV5-6; clone size: few; CDR3 protein: CASSPWVSSGANVLTF; CDR3 DNA: TGTGCCAGCAGCCCCTGGGTTTCGTCTGGGGCCAACGTCCTGACTTTC
CDR3 length: 17; J gene: TRBJ2-1; D gene: -; V gene: TRBV4-1; clone size: few; CDR3 protein: CASSPLGGHSSYNEQFF; CDR3 DNA: TGCGCCAGCAGCCCTCTTGGGGGGCACAGCTCCTACAATGAGCAGTTCTTC
CDR3 length: 17; J gene: TRBJ2-7; D gene: TRBD2; V gene: TRBV6-2/TRBV6-3; clone size: -; CDR3 protein: CASSVGLAGQIPYEQYF; CDR3 DNA: TGTGCCAGCAGTGTGGGACTAGCGGGACAGATCCCCTACGAGCAGTACTTC
CDR3 length: 14; J gene: TRBJ2-2; D gene: TRBD1; V gene: TRBV9; clone size: -; CDR3 protein: CASSVGQGGGELFF; CDR3 DNA: TGTGCCAGCAGCGTAGGACAGGGTGGCGGGGAGCTGTTTTTT
CDR3 length: 15; J gene: TRBJ2-7; D gene: -; V gene: TRBV14; clone size: -; CDR3 protein: CASSQDPSRDYEQYF; CDR3 DNA: TGTGCCAGCAGCCAGGACCCGAGCAGGGACTACGAGCAGTACTTC
CDR3 length: 12; J gene: TRBJ2-7; D gene: -; V gene: TRBV11-2; clone size: -; CDR3 protein: CASSEGGYEQYF; CDR3 DNA: TGTGCCAGCAGCGAAGGCGGCTACGAGCAGTACTTC
CDR3 length: 13; J gene: TRBJ2-1; D gene: TRBD2; V gene: TRBV29-1; clone size: -; CDR3 protein: CSVDFSGRGEQFF; CDR3 DNA: TGCAGCGTTGATTTTAGCGGGAGGGGTGAGCAGTTCTTC
CDR3 length: 14; J gene: TRBJ2-5; D gene: -; V gene: TRBV6-6; clone size: few; CDR3 protein: CASSYEGQEETQYF; CDR3 DNA: TGTGCCAGCAGTTACGAGGGGCAGGAAGAGACCCAGTACTTC
CDR3 length: 16; J gene: TRBJ1-1; D gene: TRBD1; V gene: TRBV5-1; clone size: -; CDR3 protein: CASSSGQGAGNTEAFF; CDR3 DNA: TGCGCCAGCAGCTCCGGACAGGGGGCAGGGAACACTGAAGCTTTCTTT
CDR3 length: 11; J gene: TRBJ2-7; D gene: TRBD2; V gene: TRBV20-1; clone size: few; CDR3 protein: CSARDSGTSSF; CDR3 DNA: TGCAGTGCTAGGGACTCCGGGACTAGTTCCTTC
CDR3 length: 13; J gene: TRBJ2-1; D gene: -; V gene: TRBV7-2; clone size: few; CDR3 protein: CASSLGAGYEQFF; CDR3 DNA: TGTGCCAGCAGCTTAGGGGCGGGGTATGAGCAGTTCTTC
CDR3 length: 15; J gene: TRBJ1-1; D gene: -; V gene: TRBV11-2; clone size: -; CDR3 protein: CASSLGPDMNTEAFF; CDR3 DNA: TGTGCCAGCAGCTTAGGGCCTGATATGAACACTGAAGCTTTCTTT
CDR3 length: 13; J gene: TRBJ2-1; D gene: -; V gene: TRBV9; clone size: -; CDR3 protein: CASSQIGYNEQFF; CDR3 DNA: TGTGCCAGCAGCCAAATTGGCTACAATGAGCAGTTCTTC